The 27 T cell receptor beta chains listed next were all sequenced from one sample in a study of T cells in Graves' hyperthyroidism and ophthalmopathy. RNA transcripts served as the template for amplifying TCR beta CDR3 regions. The primer set for the first-round RT-PCR of the TCR CDR3 was HTBI. TCRdb reanalysed the multiplex PCR reads using MiXCR and keeps one entry per CDR3 protein. The sample lists some 300,000 distinct CDR3 sequences, roughly a fifth occurring once. Sequencing used blood. All receptors derive from a man aged 45-60 years with Graves' ophthalmopathy.

At least ten counts were recorded for this clonotype. The chain uses TRBV3-1 and TRBJ2-1; maybe TRBD1 (6 bases). V was clipped by 4 bases and J by 3 bases, with 10 bases between them. The CDR3 covers 14 residues. Per the germline V gene, CDR1 is LGHDT and CDR2 is YNNKEL (reference sequence). CDR3 sequence: CASSLRTVYNEQFF. Written as DNA, the CDR3 is TGTGCCAGCAGCCTAAGGACAGTCTACAATGAGCAGTTCTTC.

This clonotype was seen repeatedly, ten times or more. The gene calls are TRBV20-1 and TRBJ1-6; D might be TRBD1 (6 bases). Deletions cut 1 base from V and 14 bases from J, with 15 bases between. Germline V gives CDR1 DFQATT, CDR2 SNEGSKA (reference sequence). The CDR3 contains 13 residues. For the CDR3, the DNA is TGCAGTGCTAGAGTTGGCGGGGGCATGACCCTCCACTTT. It translates to CSARVGGGMTLHF.

This rearrangement joins TRBV24-1 to TRBJ2-7; 7 positions agree with TRBD1. The CDR3 sequence is 16 residues long. Germline CDR1 reads KGHDR; CDR2 reads SFDVKD. The trim removed 3 bases at V and 7 bases at J, leaving 14 bases unmatched. The DNA of the CDR3 is TGTGCCACCAGTGATCCAAGAGGGGGCACCACCGGAGAGCAGTACTTC. Translation gives CATSDPRGGTTGEQYF.

This chain connects TRBV10-3 to TRBJ2-3; 8 bases map to TRBD2. Trimming removed 4 bases from V and 4 bases from J; junction bases left unmatched: 7. This CDR3 is 15 amino acids long. Germline V CDR1 and CDR2: ENHRY, SYGVKD. As DNA, the CDR3 is TGTGCCATCAGTGGTGCTAGCGGGTTCGCAGATACGCAGTATTTT. This codes for CAISGASGFADTQYF.

The chain uses TRBV19 and TRBJ1-1; no clear D. V lost 3 bases to trimming and J lost 4 bases, with 6 bases between them. There are 12 residues in the CDR3. Germline V gives CDR1 LNHDA, CDR2 SQIVND (reference sequence). CDR3 in amino acids: CASSIAGTEAFF. The CDR3 DNA is TGTGCCAGTAGTATCGCGGGCACTGAAGCTTTCTTT.

The chain uses TRBV10-3 and TRBJ1-2; 7 bases are a match to TRBD1. V lost 3 bases to trimming and J lost 8 bases; unmatched junction nucleotides: 9. This CDR3 is 14 amino acids long. The V gene's germline CDR1 is ENHRY and CDR2 SYGVKD. This CDR3 reads CAISDPTGARGYTF. The CDR3 nucleotides read TGTGCCATCAGTGATCCCACAGGGGCACGGGGCTACACCTTC.

This clonotype was found many times. The chain couples TRBV9 to TRBJ2-3; 7 bases line up with TRBD2. V gave up 10 bases and J gave up 6 bases; unmatched junction bases: 11. CDR1 is SGDLS, CDR2 YYNGEE, per germline. The CDR3 totals 13 residues. CDR3 amino acids: CASKGGRRDTQYF. The CDR3 bases are TGTGCCTCAAAGGGAGGGAGGAGGGATACGCAGTATTTT.

At least ten counts were recorded for this clonotype. This chain connects TRBV11-2 to TRBJ2-3; D gene uncertain. The germline gives CDR1 SGHAT, CDR2 FQNNGV. V lost 1 base and J 2 bases, leaving 13 bases between the germline ends. There are 16 residues in the CDR3. The DNA of the CDR3 is TGTGCCAGCAGCTTAGTAAGGAAAAGAAACACAGATACGCAGTATTTT. Translating gives CASSLVRKRNTDTQYF.

In this sample, this clonotype turned up a few times. The rearrangement uses TRBV19 and TRBJ1-2, with D possibly being TRBD1 (5 bases). Trimming cost V 5 bases and J 7 bases, with 17 bases left between them. CDR3 length: 14 amino acids. The germline gives CDR1 LNHDA, CDR2 SQIVND (reference sequence). CDR3 residues: CASSEVAGQGGYTF. The CDR3 region has the DNA TGTGCCAGTAGTGAGGTCGCCGGGCAGGGTGGCTACACCTTC.

Many counts were recorded for this clonotype. The CDR3 reads CASSQAGGAFF. The CDR3 DNA sequence: TGTGCCAGCAGCCAAGCTGGGGGAGCTTTCTTT. The rearrangement links TRBV3-1 to TRBJ1-1, with a possible D match to TRBD1 (5 bases). In germline, CDR1 is LGHDT, CDR2 YNNKEL (reference sequence). This CDR3 has 11 residues. Deletions cut 1 base from V and 10 bases from J, with 7 bases between.

A word on this clonotype: A junction end diverges from the germline sequence, so it may reflect a read error. The rearrangement links TRBV28 to TRBJ2-6; tentatively, D is TRBD1 (7 bases). Germline CDR1 and CDR2: MDHEN and SYDVKM. CDR3 size: 16 residues. CDR3 loop: CTSSNPGGTGANVLTF. As DNA, the CDR3 is TGTACCAGCAGTAACCCAGGGGGGACTGGGGCCAACGTCCTGACTTTC.

This clonotype showed up many times. This chain connects TRBV20-1 to TRBJ1-5; no reliable D call. This CDR3 contains 13 residues. The V and J ends lost 3 bases and 5 bases respectively, with 11 bases between them. Per germline, CDR1 DFQATT and CDR2 SNEGSKA (reference sequence). The CDR3 protein is CSASAGEDQPQHF. CDR3 in DNA: TGCAGTGCTAGTGCTGGGGAGGATCAGCCCCAGCATTTT.

This clonotype was seen repeatedly, ten times or more. The J gene is TRBJ2-3, the V gene TRBV7-8; 7 bases agree with TRBD2. Germline CDR1 is SGHVS and CDR2 is FQNEAQ. CDR3 length: 16 residues. Trimming removed 9 bases from V and 3 bases from J; junction bases left unmatched: 15. CDR3 sequence reads: CASQRAAGAMTDTQYF. The CDR3 bases are TGTGCCAGTCAGCGGGCTGCGGGAGCGATGACAGATACGCAGTATTTT.

This clonotype was observed at least ten times. J is TRBJ1-2 and V is TRBV7-9; 9 bases match TRBD1. This CDR3 has 14 amino acids. Germline V gene lookup returns CDR1 SEHNR and CDR2 FQNEAQ (reference sequence). V gave up 4 bases and J gave up 8 bases; unmatched junction bases: 8. Here the CDR3 DNA reads TGTGCCAGCAGCTCACAGGGGGCGTCGGGAGGCTACACCTTC. Its protein product is CASSSQGASGGYTF.

This clonotype showed up just a few times. The V call is TRBV20-1, the J call TRBJ1-3; D is unresolved. Germline CDR1 is DFQATT and CDR2 is SNEGSKA (reference sequence). The CDR3 is 13 amino acids. Trimming pared 7 bases from V and 4 bases from J, leaving 14 bases between. The CDR3 DNA sequence: TGCAGTGTTTTCCCGGGAGGGGGAAACACCATATATTTT. The encoded protein is CSVFPGGGNTIYF.

The chain joins TRBV9 to TRBJ1-3; D unclear. The V end lost 2 bases, the J end lost 0 bases, and 12 bases lay between the germline ends. The CDR3 is made up of 16 amino acids. Germline V lookup: CDR1 SGDLS, CDR2 YYNGEE. As DNA, the CDR3 is TGTGCCAGCAGCGTTTCTCAGGCCTACTCTGGAAACACCATATATTTT. Its protein product is CASSVSQAYSGNTIYF.

A few counts support this clonotype. The chain uses TRBV9 and TRBJ2-6; D possibly corresponds to TRBD2 (5 bases). V was cut by 0 bases and J by 0 bases, with 10 bases left in between. Germline CDR1 reads SGDLS; CDR2 reads YYNGEE. CDR3 size: 17 residues. CDR3 bases: TGTGCCAGCAGCGTAGTCCCGGGGTACTCTGGGGCCAACGTCCTGACTTTC. This sequence encodes CASSVVPGYSGANVLTF.

This clonotype was picked up many times. The V call is TRBV30, the J call TRBJ2-7, with TRBD1 as a possible D gene (6 bases). The germline CDR1 and CDR2 sequences are GTSNPN and SVGIG (reference sequence). The V end lost 0 bases, the J end lost 0 bases, and 12 bases lay between the germline ends. This CDR3 is 15 amino acids long. The CDR3 sequence: CAWSVRRTASYEQYF. The CDR3 nucleotides are TGTGCCTGGAGTGTACGTCGGACAGCCTCCTACGAGCAGTACTTC.

This clonotype was detected many times. The chain carries TRBV20-1 and TRBJ1-2; D ambiguous. Trimming cost V 0 bases and J 5 bases, with 10 bases left between them. The CDR3 contains 13 residues. The germline gives CDR1 DFQATT, CDR2 SNEGSKA (reference sequence). The CDR3 region has the DNA TGCAGTGCTAGAGATCAGGTAGTTTATGGCTACACCTTC. Protein product: CSARDQVVYGYTF.

The V and J genes are TRBV28 and TRBJ2-6; D ambiguous. The CDR3 has 15 residues. The germline V gene has CDR1 MDHEN and CDR2 SYDVKM. V shed 6 bases and J shed 2 bases, with 11 bases lying between them. This CDR3 is CASSLKAAGANVLTF. The DNA of the CDR3 is TGTGCCAGCAGCCTTAAGGCTGCTGGGGCCAACGTCCTGACTTTC.

This clonotype has a handful of counts. This CDR3 reads CASSEVRSRLNEQFF. CDR3 nucleotide sequence: TGTGCCAGCAGTGAAGTCCGGAGTAGGCTCAATGAGCAGTTCTTC. The chain links TRBV6-1 to TRBJ2-1, with D uncertain. V shed 1 base and J shed 6 bases, with 13 bases lying between them. This CDR3 region has 15 residues. The V gene's germline CDR1 is MNHNS and CDR2 SASEGT.

This clonotype was seen a handful of times. The V call is TRBV20-1, the J call TRBJ2-2; 10 nucleotides align to TRBD2. From germline, CDR1 is DFQATT and CDR2 SNEGSKA (reference sequence). This CDR3 comprises 16 residues. J lost 5 bases, V lost 0 bases, and 6 bases had no gene match. CDR3 nucleotide sequence: TGCAGTGCTAGAGAAGCGGGAGGGCCCGAAACCGGGGAGCTGTTTTTT. It specifies CSAREAGGPETGELFF.

This clonotype was found once. This chain joins TRBV20-1 and TRBJ2-7; 11 bases are a match to TRBD2. Per germline, CDR1 DFQATT and CDR2 SNEGSKA (reference sequence). This CDR3 spans 15 amino acids. Trimming removed 8 bases from V and 6 bases from J; junction bases left unmatched: 15. The chain's CDR3 is CSPVPTSGSWFEQYF. The DNA for the CDR3 is TGCAGTCCCGTCCCTACTAGCGGGAGCTGGTTCGAGCAGTACTTC.

This clonotype has just a few counts. The chain recombines TRBV19 with TRBJ2-7; D unclear. The CDR3 consists of 15 residues. Trimming stripped 1 base from V and 3 bases from J, with 13 bases between. CDR1 is LNHDA and CDR2 is SQIVND in the germline V gene (reference sequence). The CDR3 reads CASSIATGAGYEQYF. The CDR3 nucleotides read TGTGCCAGTAGTATAGCGACGGGCGCTGGCTACGAGCAGTACTTC.

This rearrangement joins TRBV10-3 to TRBJ2-1; tentatively, D is TRBD2 (5 bases). V was cut by 4 bases and J by 5 bases, with 6 bases left in between. Germline lookup yields CDR1 ENHRY and CDR2 SYGVKD. The CDR3 has 12 residues. Here the CDR3 DNA reads TGTGCCATCAGTGTGGAGGACAATGAGCAGTTCTTC. Its translation is CAISVEDNEQFF.

This clonotype has only a few counts. This rearrangement joins TRBV9 to TRBJ2-1, with 12 bases aligning to TRBD2. The CDR3 sequence is 17 residues long. V was clipped by 0 bases and J by 4 bases; unmatched bases: 5. In germline, CDR1 is SGDLS, CDR2 YYNGEE. Written as DNA, the CDR3 is TGTGCCAGCAGCGTAGATAGCGGGACTAGCGGGTACAATGAGCAGTTCTTC. This codes for CASSVDSGTSGYNEQFF.

In this sample, this clonotype turned up many times. The chain is built from TRBV28 and TRBJ2-7; TRBD2 aligns across 9 bases. V shed 7 bases, J shed 2 bases, and the junction held 9 bases outside the gene matches. The CDR3 has 15 residues. CDR1 is MDHEN, CDR2 SYDVKM, per germline. The CDR3 loop is CASIPSAGGAYEQYF. CDR3 bases: TGTGCCAGCATCCCCTCGGCGGGAGGGGCCTACGAGCAGTACTTC.